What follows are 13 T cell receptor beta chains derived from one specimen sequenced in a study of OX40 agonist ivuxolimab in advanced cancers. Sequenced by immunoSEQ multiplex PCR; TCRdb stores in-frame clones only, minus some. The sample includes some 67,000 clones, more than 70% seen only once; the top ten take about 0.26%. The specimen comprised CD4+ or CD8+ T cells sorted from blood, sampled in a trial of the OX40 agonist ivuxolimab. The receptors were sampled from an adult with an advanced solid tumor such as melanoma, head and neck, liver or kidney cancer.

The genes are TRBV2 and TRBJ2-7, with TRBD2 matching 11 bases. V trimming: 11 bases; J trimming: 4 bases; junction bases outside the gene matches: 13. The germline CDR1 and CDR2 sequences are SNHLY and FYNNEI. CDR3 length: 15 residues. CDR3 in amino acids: CARSFSGTSGYEQYF. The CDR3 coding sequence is TGTGCCCGTAGTTTCTCCGGGACTAGCGGTTACGAGCAGTACTTC. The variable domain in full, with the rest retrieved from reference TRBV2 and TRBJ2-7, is EPEVTQTPSHQVTQMGQEVILRCVPISNHLYFYWYRQILGQKVEFLVSFYNNEISEKSEIFDDQFSVERPDGSNFTLKIRSTKLEDSAMYFCARSFSGTSGYEQYFGPGTRLTVT.

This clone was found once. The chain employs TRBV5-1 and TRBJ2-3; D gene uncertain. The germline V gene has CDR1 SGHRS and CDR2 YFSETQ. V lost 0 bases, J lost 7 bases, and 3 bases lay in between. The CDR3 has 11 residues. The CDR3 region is CASSLENTQYF. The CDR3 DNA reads TGCGCCAGCAGCTTGGAGAATACGCAGTATTTT. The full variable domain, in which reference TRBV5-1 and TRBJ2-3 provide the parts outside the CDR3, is KAGVTQTPRYLIKTRGQQVTLSCSPISGHRSVSWYQQTPGQGLQFLFEYFSETQRNKGNFPGRFSGRQFSNSRSEMNVSTLELGDSALYLCASSLENTQYFGPGTRLTVL.

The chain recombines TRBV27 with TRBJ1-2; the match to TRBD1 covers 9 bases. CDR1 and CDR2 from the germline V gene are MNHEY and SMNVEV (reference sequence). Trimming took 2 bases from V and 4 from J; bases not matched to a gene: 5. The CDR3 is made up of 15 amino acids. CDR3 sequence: CASSLLDRGVYGYTF. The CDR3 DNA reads TGTGCCAGCAGTTTACTCGACAGGGGGGTCTATGGCTACACCTTC.

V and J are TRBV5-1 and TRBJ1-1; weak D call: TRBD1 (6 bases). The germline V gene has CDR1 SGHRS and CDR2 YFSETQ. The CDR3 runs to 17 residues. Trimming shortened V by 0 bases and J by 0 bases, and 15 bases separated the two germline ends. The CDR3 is CASSLGRTVVMNTEAFF. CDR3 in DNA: TGCGCCAGCAGCTTGGGTCGGACAGTTGTGATGAACACTGAAGCTTTCTTT.

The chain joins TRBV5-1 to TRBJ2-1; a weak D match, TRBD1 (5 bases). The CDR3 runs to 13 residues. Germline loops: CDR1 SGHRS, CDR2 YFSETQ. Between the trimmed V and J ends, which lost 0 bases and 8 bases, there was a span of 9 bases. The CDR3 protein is CASSLGRGDEQFF. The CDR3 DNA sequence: TGCGCCAGCAGCTTGGGAAGGGGCGATGAGCAGTTCTTC.

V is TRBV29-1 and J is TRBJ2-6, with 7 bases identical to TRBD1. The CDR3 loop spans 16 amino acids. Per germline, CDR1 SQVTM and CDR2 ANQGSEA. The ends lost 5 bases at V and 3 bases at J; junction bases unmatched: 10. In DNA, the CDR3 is TGCAGCGTTCAGACAGGGCAGTCGAGTGGGGCCAACGTCCTGACTTTC. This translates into CSVQTGQSSGANVLTF. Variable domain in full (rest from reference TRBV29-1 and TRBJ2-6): SAVISQKPSRDICQRGTSLTIQCQVDSQVTMMFWYRQQPGQSLTLIATANQGSEATYESGFVIDKFPISRPNLTFSTLTVSNMSPEDSSIYLCSVQTGQSSGANVLTFGAGSRLTVL.

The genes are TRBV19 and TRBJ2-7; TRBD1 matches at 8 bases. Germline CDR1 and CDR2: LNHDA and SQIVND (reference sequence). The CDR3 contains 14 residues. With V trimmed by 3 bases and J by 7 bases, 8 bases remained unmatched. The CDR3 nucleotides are TGTGCCAGTAGTATTCGGACAGGGCGGCGGGAGCAGTACTTC. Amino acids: CASSIRTGRREQYF.

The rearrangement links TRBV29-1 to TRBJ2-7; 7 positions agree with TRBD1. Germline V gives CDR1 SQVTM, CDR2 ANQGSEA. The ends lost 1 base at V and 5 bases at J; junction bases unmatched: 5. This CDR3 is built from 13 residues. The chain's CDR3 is CSVEAAGGNEQYF. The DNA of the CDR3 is TGCAGCGTTGAAGCTGCAGGGGGAAACGAGCAGTACTTC.

The chain's CDR3 is CANREKETDTQYF. CDR3 DNA sequence: TGTGCCAATAGGGAGAAGGAAACAGATACGCAGTATTTT. This chain joins TRBV7-9 and TRBJ2-3, with TRBD2 as a possible D gene (5 bases). The CDR3 extends over 13 amino acids. V lost 10 bases, J lost 3 bases, and 14 bases lay in between. CDR1 is SEHNR, CDR2 FQNEAQ, per germline (reference sequence).

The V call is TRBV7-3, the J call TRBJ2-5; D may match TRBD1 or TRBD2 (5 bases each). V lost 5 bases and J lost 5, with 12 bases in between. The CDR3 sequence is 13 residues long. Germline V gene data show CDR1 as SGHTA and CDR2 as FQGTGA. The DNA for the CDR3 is TGTGCCAGCAGCGCTGGGACGCGGGAGACCCAGTACTTC. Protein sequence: CASSAGTRETQYF.

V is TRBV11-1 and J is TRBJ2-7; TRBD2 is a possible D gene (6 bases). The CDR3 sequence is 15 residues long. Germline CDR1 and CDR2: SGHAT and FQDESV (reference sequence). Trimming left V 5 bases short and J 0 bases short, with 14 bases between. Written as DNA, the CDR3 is TGTGCCAGCAGCCTCACCCGGGAGCTCTCCTACGAGCAGTACTTC. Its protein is CASSLTRELSYEQYF.

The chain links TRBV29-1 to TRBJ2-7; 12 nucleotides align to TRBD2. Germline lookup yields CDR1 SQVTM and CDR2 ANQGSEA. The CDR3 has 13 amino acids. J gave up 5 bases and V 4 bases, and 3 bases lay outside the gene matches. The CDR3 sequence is CSVGLAGANEQYF. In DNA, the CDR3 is TGCAGCGTTGGACTAGCGGGAGCAAACGAGCAGTACTTC.

The CDR3 is CASSLEGLNTGELFF. The DNA of the CDR3 is TGTGCCAGCAGCTTGGAAGGACTTAACACCGGGGAGCTGTTTTTT. V is TRBV5-5 and J is TRBJ2-2, with D tentatively TRBD2 (5 bases). Germline CDR1 reads SGHKS; CDR2 reads YYEKEE (reference sequence). CDR3 length equals 15 residues. V gave up 0 bases and J gave up 2 bases, with 8 bases separating them.